This T cell receptor beta chain was recorded in a study of immune evolution from preneoplasia to lung adenocarcinoma. Findings and limits, study-wide: From normal lung to invasive adenocarcinoma, top clone frequencies appeared to decrease.

Patient tissue came from resections in Japan or China, 2014–2017. Trimming left V 0 bases short and J 7 bases short, with 13 bases between. CDR3 length: 15 amino acids. CDR1 is GTSNPN and CDR2 is SVGIG in the germline V gene (reference sequence). This table comes from immunoSEQ multiplex PCR, and its TCRdb copy is limited to in-frame clones, with some not included. The repertoire holds several thousand clones, with more than 70% as singletons. Points on this clone: Its specificity is not known.

Sequences were obtained from FFPE adjacent normal lung tissue. The chain joins TRBV30 to TRBJ1-6; tentative D call: TRBD1 (6 bases). The receptor comes from a person aged 70 to 79 with lung adenocarcinoma. The CDR3 bases are TGTGCCTGGAGTGTACGAGGGGGGATCAATTCACCCCTCCACTTT. Residues: CAWSVRGGINSPLHF.